One sample yielded the 20 T cell receptor beta chains listed below, sequenced in a study of long-term antiretroviral therapy in people with HIV (dated by TCRdb to the early 2020s). The immunoSEQ hsTCRB v3.0 assay was used at survey level resolution to sequence the TRB variable region. In TCRdb, the immuneACCESS table is reduced to in-frame sequences with V and J assigned. These tables do not hold every clone; where another copy was compared, an unresolved V gene accounts for under half, and the others remain unexplained. The sample data list roughly 29,000 clones, and 80% of these were observed just once. The ten largest clones take up 5.5% to 8% of the sample. The specimen comprised unsorted PBMCs, sampled 0.3 years after starting antiretroviral therapy. These receptors all stem from a middle-aged man with HIV.

This clone was recorded only once. This chain uses TRBV6-6 with TRBJ1-2; TRBD1 aligns across 7 bases. There are 12 residues in the CDR3. V gave up 10 bases and J gave up 5 bases; unmatched junction bases: 7. The V gene's germline CDR1 is MNHNY and CDR2 SVGAGI (reference sequence). CDR3 nucleotides: TGTGCCACCACTAAACAGGGGTATGGCTACACCTTC. It codes for CATTKQGYGYTF.

The rearrangement links TRBV5-1 to TRBJ1-2, with 8 positions matching TRBD1. Trimming took 1 base from V and 4 from J; bases not matched to a gene: 3. The CDR3 is 14 amino acids. Germline values: CDR1 SGHRS, CDR2 YFSETQ. The CDR3 sequence: CASSLTGGAYGYTF. CDR3 DNA sequence: TGCGCCAGCAGCTTGACAGGGGGAGCCTATGGCTACACCTTC.

A single count supports this clone. The rearrangement uses TRBV23-1 and TRBJ2-1, with a possible D match to TRBD2 (5 bases). TRBV23-1 is marked as an open reading frame, function uncertain. Trimming pared 0 bases from V and 6 bases from J, leaving 6 bases between. CDR3 length: 13 residues. The CDR3 loop is CASSQSRGNEQFF. CDR3 DNA: TGCGCCAGCAGTCAATCCCGGGGCAATGAGCAGTTCTTC.

The CDR3 DNA reads TGTGCCAGCAGCCTGGGACACGGCACAGATACGCAGTATTTT. Its translation: CASSLGHGTDTQYF. The chain joins TRBV13 to TRBJ2-3, with D possibly being TRBD1 (6 bases). This CDR3 is built from 14 residues. Trimming left V 5 bases short and J 1 base short, with 10 bases between. CDR1 is PRHDT and CDR2 is FYEKMQ in the germline V gene (reference sequence).

CDR3: CASSLSTGLNTEAFF. In nucleotides, the CDR3 is TGTGCCAGCAGTTTATCTACAGGGTTAAACACTGAAGCTTTCTTT. The rearrangement uses TRBV28 and TRBJ1-1, with D maybe TRBD1 (6 bases). Germline CDR1 MDHEN, CDR2 SYDVKM. The CDR3 runs 15 residues. With 1 base removed from V and 2 bases from J, the gap between germline ends came to 11 bases.

This clone occurred once. The chain has TRBV4-2 and TRBJ2-3; D gene unclear. This CDR3 is 16 amino acids long. Germline V CDR1 and CDR2: LGHNA, YNFKEQ. Trimming removed 0 bases from V and 1 base from J, with 11 bases in between. The CDR3 here is CASSQDFSYGTDTQYF. The CDR3 nucleotides are TGTGCCAGCAGCCAAGATTTTAGCTATGGCACAGATACGCAGTATTTT.

The V gene is TRBV28, the J gene TRBJ2-7, with D possibly being TRBD1 (6 bases). Trimming removed 6 bases at V and 1 base at J, with 13 bases between. There are 14 residues in the CDR3. Germline CDR1 MDHEN, CDR2 SYDVKM. The CDR3 region is CASSGPGQSYEQYF. The CDR3 DNA reads as TGTGCCAGCAGCGGACCGGGACAATCCTACGAGCAGTACTTC.

The chain couples TRBV29-1 to TRBJ2-4; 10 positions agree with TRBD1. In germline, CDR1 is SQVTM, CDR2 ANQGSEA. V lost 8 bases and J lost 7; bases outside the gene matches: 2. CDR3 size: 11 residues. The CDR3 protein is CSPGQGNIQYF. The DNA of the CDR3 is TGCAGCCCGGGACAGGGGAACATTCAGTACTTC.

This clone showed up just a few times. The chain uses TRBV6-5 and TRBJ2-3, with no clear D. V lost 5 bases and J 6 bases, leaving 18 bases between the germline ends. This CDR3 spans 15 amino acids. The V gene's germline CDR1 is MNHEY and CDR2 SVGAGI. The CDR3 protein is CASSKSGTPWDTQYF. CDR3 in DNA: TGTGCCAGCAGTAAGTCAGGTACTCCATGGGATACGCAGTATTTT.

This clone was counted once. The rearrangement uses TRBV6-4 and TRBJ1-6; no definite D call. The V and J ends lost 3 bases and 7 bases respectively, with 10 bases between them. The CDR3 has 14 amino acids. CDR1 and CDR2 from the germline V gene are MRHNA and SNTAGT. In DNA form, the CDR3 reads TGTGCCAGCAGTGAGCAATTAAGGAATTCACCCCTCCACTTT. Amino acid sequence: CASSEQLRNSPLHF.

This clone was observed once. This rearrangement joins TRBV9 to TRBJ2-7; the D gene is possibly TRBD2 (6 bases). Germline V CDR1 and CDR2: SGDLS, YYNGEE. CDR3 size: 14 residues. Trimming took off 0 bases at V and 2 bases at J, with 9 bases between the two ends. CDR3 residues: CASSVGAGPYEQYF. CDR3 DNA: TGTGCCAGCAGCGTAGGGGCGGGGCCCTACGAGCAGTACTTC. The full variable domain, its missing parts supplied by reference TRBV9 and TRBJ2-7, is DSGVTQTPKHLITATGQRVTLRCSPRSGDLSVYWYQQSLDQGLQFLIQYYNGEERAKGNILERFSAQQFPDLHSELNLSSLELGDSALYFCASSVGAGPYEQYFGPGTRLTVT.

In DNA form, the CDR3 reads TGTGCCAGCAGTTCCCCTCGGACTAGCGGGAGACCTTTCACAGATACGCAGTATTTT. Its translation is CASSSPRTSGRPFTDTQYF. This rearrangement joins TRBV27 to TRBJ2-3; TRBD2 matches 13 bases. With V trimmed by 4 bases and J by 2 bases, 12 bases remained unmatched. This CDR3 contains 19 residues. Germline V gives CDR1 MNHEY, CDR2 SMNVEV (reference sequence).

This rearrangement joins TRBV10-3 to TRBJ1-1; D call uncertain. V lost 5 bases to trimming and J lost 1 base, with 11 bases between them. The germline V gene has CDR1 ENHRY and CDR2 SYGVKD. CDR3 length: 14 amino acids. The CDR3 nucleotides read TGTGCCATCAGTTCCGGCGGAGGGAACACTGAAGCTTTCTTT. Translation: CAISSGGGNTEAFF.

Concerning this clone itself: Other DNA sequences in the same sample also yield this CDR3. This chain uses TRBV7-9 with TRBJ2-1; perhaps TRBD2 as D (6 bases). CDR3 size: 15 residues. Trimming cost V 5 bases and J 0 bases, with 11 bases left between them. Per germline, CDR1 SEHNR and CDR2 FQNEAQ (reference sequence). CDR3 sequence reads: CASSPRGSSYNEQFF. CDR3 sequence (DNA): TGTGCCAGCAGCCCACGGGGGAGCTCCTACAATGAGCAGTTCTTC.

V is TRBV7-8 and J is TRBJ1-2; D is undetermined. CDR3 length equals 15 residues. The V end lost 3 bases, the J end lost 4 bases, and 15 bases lay between the germline ends. CDR1 is SGHVS, CDR2 FQNEAQ, per germline. CDR3: CASSLDPSAGYGYTF. The CDR3 nucleotides read TGTGCCAGCAGCTTGGACCCGTCGGCCGGCTATGGCTACACCTTC.

The chain is built from TRBV30 and TRBJ2-5, with 7 bases lining up with TRBD1. With the DNA end fitting TRBJ2-7 better, the J assignment may be wrong. The CDR3 sequence is 15 residues long. Per germline, CDR1 GTSNPN and CDR2 SVGIG (reference sequence). This CDR3 reads CAWSWGTENGYEQYF. CDR3 DNA sequence: TGTGCCTGGAGTTGGGGGACAGAGAACGGGTACGAGCAGTACTTC.

The CDR3 nucleotides read TGTGCCAGCAGCGCCCAACCGGGACTGAGCACAGATACGCAGTATTTT. Protein: CASSAQPGLSTDTQYF. This rearrangement joins TRBV14 to TRBJ2-3, with D tentatively TRBD2 (6 bases). V lost 5 bases, J lost 0 bases, and 15 bases lay in between. Germline assignment: CDR1 SGHDN and CDR2 FVKESK. This CDR3 region has 16 residues.

The chain employs TRBV7-2 and TRBJ2-3; D remains unclear. In germline, CDR1 is SGHTA, CDR2 FQGNSA. This CDR3 contains 14 residues. The V and J ends lost 1 base and 2 bases respectively, with 7 bases between them. This CDR3 is CASSLGTYTDTQYF. DNA of the CDR3: TGTGCCAGCAGCTTAGGGACCTACACAGATACGCAGTATTTT.

The chain is built from TRBV18 and TRBJ2-4; D is undetermined. The CDR3 totals 14 residues. Per germline, CDR1 KGHSH and CDR2 LQKENI. The germline V and J ends were trimmed by 5 bases and 0 bases, with 8 bases remaining between them. The CDR3 sequence: CASSVPVAKNIQYF. Here the CDR3 DNA reads TGTGCCAGCTCAGTACCGGTAGCCAAAAACATTCAGTACTTC.

The genes are TRBV20-1 and TRBJ1-2; D unclear. Germline V gene lookup returns CDR1 DFQATT and CDR2 SNEGSKA (reference sequence). The CDR3 has 11 amino acids. Trimming took off 8 bases at V and 4 bases at J, with 11 bases between the two ends. The CDR3 region is CSQPGVYGYTF. Here the CDR3 DNA reads TGCAGTCAACCCGGAGTCTATGGCTACACCTTC.